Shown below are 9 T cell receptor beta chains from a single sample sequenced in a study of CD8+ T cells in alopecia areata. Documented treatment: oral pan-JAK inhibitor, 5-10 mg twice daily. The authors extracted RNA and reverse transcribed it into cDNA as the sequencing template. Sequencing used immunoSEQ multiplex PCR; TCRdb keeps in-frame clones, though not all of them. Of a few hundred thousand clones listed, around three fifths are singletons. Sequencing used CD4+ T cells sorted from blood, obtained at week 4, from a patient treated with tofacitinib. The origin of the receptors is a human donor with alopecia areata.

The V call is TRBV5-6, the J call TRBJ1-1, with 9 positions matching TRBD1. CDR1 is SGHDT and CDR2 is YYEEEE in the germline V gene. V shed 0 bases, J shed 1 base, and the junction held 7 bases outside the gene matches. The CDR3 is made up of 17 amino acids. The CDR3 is CASSLGTGVMKNTEAFF. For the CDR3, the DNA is TGTGCCAGCAGCTTGGGGACAGGGGTGATGAAGAACACTGAAGCTTTCTTT. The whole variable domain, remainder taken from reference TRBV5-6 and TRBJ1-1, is DAGVTQSPTHLIKTRGQQVTLRCSPKSGHDTVSWYQQALGQGPQFIFQYYEEEERQRGNFPDRFSGHQFPNYSSELNVNALLLGDSALYLCASSLGTGVMKNTEAFFGQGTRLTVV.

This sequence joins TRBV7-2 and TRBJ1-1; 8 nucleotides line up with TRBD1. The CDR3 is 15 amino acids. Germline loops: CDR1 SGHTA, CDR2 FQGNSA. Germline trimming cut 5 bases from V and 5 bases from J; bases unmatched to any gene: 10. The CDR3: CASSPQTGDLTEAFF. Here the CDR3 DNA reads TGTGCCAGCAGCCCCCAGACAGGGGATTTAACTGAAGCTTTCTTT.

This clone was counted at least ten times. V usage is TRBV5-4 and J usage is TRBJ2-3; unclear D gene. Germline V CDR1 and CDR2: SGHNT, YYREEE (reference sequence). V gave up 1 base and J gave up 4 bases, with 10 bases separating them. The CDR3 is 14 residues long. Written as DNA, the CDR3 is TGTGCCAGCAGCTTGCCGAAGTTATCAGATACGCAGTATTTT. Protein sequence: CASSLPKLSDTQYF.

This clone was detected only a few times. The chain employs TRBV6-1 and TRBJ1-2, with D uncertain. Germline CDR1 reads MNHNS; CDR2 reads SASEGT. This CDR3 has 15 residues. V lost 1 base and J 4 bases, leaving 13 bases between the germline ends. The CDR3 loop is CASSEGSIGSYGYTF. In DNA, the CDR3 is TGTGCCAGCAGTGAAGGCTCCATAGGGAGCTATGGCTACACCTTC.

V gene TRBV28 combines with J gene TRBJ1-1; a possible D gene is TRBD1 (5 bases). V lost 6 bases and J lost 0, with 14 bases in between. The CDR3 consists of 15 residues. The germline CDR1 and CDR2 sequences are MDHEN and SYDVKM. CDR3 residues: CASRPARGMNTEAFF. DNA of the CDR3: TGTGCCAGCAGGCCCGCCCGGGGGATGAACACTGAAGCTTTCTTT.

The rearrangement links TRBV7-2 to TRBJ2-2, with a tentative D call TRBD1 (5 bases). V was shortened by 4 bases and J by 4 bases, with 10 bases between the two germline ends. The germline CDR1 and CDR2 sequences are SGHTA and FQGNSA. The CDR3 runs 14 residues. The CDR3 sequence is CASSSRVLTGELFF. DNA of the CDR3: TGTGCCAGCAGCTCCAGGGTTCTCACCGGGGAGCTGTTTTTT.

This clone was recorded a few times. DNA of the CDR3: TGTGCCAGCTCACCAGGGTTGGATGAAAAACTGTTTTTT. Amino acid sequence: CASSPGLDEKLFF. V usage is TRBV18 and J usage is TRBJ1-4, with D unresolved. The CDR3 extends over 13 amino acids. The germline V gene encodes CDR1 KGHSH and CDR2 LQKENI. V shed 2 bases and J shed 6 bases, with 7 bases lying between them.

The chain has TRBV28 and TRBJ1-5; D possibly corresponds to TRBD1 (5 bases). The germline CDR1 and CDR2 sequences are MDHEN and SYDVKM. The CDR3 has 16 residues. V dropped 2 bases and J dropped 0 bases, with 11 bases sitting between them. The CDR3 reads CASSLDQGNSNQPQHF. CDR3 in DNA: TGTGCCAGCAGTTTAGATCAGGGAAATAGCAATCAGCCCCAGCATTTT.

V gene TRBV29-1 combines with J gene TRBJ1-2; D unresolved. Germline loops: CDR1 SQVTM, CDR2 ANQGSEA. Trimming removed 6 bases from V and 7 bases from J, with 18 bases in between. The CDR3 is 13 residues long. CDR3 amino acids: CSVIVDQRGGYTF. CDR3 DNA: TGCAGCGTGATCGTCGACCAACGAGGTGGCTACACCTTC.